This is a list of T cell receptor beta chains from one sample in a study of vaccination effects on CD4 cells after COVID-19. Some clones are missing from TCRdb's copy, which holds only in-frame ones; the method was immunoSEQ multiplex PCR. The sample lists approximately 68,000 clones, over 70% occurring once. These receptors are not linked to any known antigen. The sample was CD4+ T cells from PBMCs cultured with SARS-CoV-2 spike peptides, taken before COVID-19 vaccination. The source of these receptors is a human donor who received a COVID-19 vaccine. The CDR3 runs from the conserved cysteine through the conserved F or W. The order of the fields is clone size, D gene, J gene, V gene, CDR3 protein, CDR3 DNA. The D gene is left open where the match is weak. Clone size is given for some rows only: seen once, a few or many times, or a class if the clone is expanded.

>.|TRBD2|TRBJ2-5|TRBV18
CASSLQLASYQETQYF
TGTGCCAGCTCACTCCAACTAGCGAGCTATCAAGAGACCCAGTACTTC
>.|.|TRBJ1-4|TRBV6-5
CASIGQFNEKLFF
TGTGCCAGCATCGGGCAGTTTAATGAAAAACTGTTTTTT
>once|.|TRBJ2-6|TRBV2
CASRDRLGGANVLTF
TGTGCCAGCAGGGATCGCCTGGGTGGGGCCAACGTCCTGACTTTC
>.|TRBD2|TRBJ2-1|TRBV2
CASSEVAGYTMEQFF
TGTGCCAGCAGTGAAGTAGCGGGGTATACAATGGAGCAGTTCTTC
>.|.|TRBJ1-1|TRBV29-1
CSVKFGGRDTEAFF
TGCAGCGTAAAGTTTGGGGGGCGGGACACTGAAGCTTTCTTT
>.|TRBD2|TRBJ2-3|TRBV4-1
CASSQELTVASGVPDTQYF
TGCGCCAGCAGCCAAGAACTGACGGTGGCTAGCGGGGTACCAGATACGCAGTATTTT
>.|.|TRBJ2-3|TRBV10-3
CAISQGLSTDTQYF
TGTGCCATCAGCCAGGGACTTAGCACAGATACGCAGTATTTT
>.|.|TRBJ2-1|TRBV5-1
CASSQGGHRDNEQFF
TGCGCCAGCAGTCAAGGGGGGCATAGGGATAATGAGCAGTTCTTC
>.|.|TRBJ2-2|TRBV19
CASRRTENTGELFF
TGTGCCAGTAGGAGGACAGAGAACACCGGGGAGCTGTTTTTT
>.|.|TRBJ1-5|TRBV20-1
CSASISLAGSHQPQHF
TGCAGTGCTAGTATTAGTCTGGCAGGGAGCCATCAGCCCCAGCATTTT
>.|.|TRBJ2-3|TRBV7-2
CASSLQSGDTQYF
TGTGCCAGCAGCCTGCAATCGGGGGATACGCAGTATTTT
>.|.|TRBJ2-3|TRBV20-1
CSARALDTQYF
TGCAGTGCTAGAGCCTTAGATACGCAGTATTTT
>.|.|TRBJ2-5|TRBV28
CASARLAIQETQYF
TGTGCCAGCGCGCGATTGGCCATTCAAGAGACCCAGTACTTC
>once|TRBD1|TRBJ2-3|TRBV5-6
CASSGDRATQYF
TGTGCCAGCAGCGGGGACAGGGCCACGCAGTATTTT